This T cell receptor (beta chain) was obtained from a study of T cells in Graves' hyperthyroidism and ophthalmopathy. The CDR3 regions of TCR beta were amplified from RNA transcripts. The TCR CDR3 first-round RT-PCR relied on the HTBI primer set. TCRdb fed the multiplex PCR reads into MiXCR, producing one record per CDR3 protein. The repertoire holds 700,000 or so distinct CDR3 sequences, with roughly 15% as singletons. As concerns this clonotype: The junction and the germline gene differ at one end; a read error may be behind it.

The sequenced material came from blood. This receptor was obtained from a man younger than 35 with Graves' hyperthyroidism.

CDR3 DNA: TGTGCCAGCAGTAAGGCAGGGTTCGCCTTC. This gives the protein CASSKAGFAF. The V call is TRBV2, the J call TRBJ1-2, with D perhaps TRBD1 (5 bases). The germline V gene has CDR1 SNHLY and CDR2 FYNNEI. This CDR3 is 10 amino acids long.